This record looks at one T cell receptor (beta chain) sequence and its context. As yet, its antigen is unknown. This sample is part of a study of Tregs in tolerant kidney transplant recipients. Study-wide findings and caveats: Antigen-driven expansion was suggested because donor-specific Tregs expanded more than all Tregs in tolerant patients. This study did not directly address biological reproducibility.

Mixed chimerism was transient after nonmyeloablative marrow transplants from related graft donors. Unstimulated Tregs (CD4+CD25+CD127-) and CD4+CD25- non-Tregs were sorted from PBMCs. Sequencing was performed with immunoSEQ multiplex PCR; in TCRdb, only in-frame clones are kept and a portion is missing. The sample includes about 64,000 clones, about 89% of them seen just once. Material: CD4+ T cells from blood (PBMCs), obtained 6 months after the transplant. The TCR originated in a human patient who received a combined kidney and bone marrow transplant. Some T cells could come from the graft donor.

The CDR3 region has the DNA TGTGCCAGCAGCTTAGGAGTTTCCCTTCTGTCCTCCTCCTACGAGCAGTACTTC. It specifies CASSLGVSLLSSSYEQYF. This chain uses TRBV7-9 with TRBJ2-7; no reliable D call. CDR3 length: 18 residues. Trimming removed 1 base at V and 0 bases at J, with 19 bases between. CDR1 and CDR2 from the germline V gene are SEHNR and FQNEAQ (reference sequence).